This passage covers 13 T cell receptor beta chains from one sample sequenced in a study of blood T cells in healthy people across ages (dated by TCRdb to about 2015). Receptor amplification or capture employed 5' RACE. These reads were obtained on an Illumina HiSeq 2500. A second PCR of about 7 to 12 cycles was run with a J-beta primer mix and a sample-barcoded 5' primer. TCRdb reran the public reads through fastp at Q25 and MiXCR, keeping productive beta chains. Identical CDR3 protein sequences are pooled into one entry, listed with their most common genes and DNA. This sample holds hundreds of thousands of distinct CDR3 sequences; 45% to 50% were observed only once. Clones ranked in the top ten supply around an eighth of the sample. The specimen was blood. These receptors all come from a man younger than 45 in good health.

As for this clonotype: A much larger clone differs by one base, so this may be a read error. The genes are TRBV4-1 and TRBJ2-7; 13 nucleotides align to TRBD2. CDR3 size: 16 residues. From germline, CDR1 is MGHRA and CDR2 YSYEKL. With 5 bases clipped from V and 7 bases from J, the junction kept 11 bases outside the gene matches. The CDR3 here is CASSKTSGGLNNEQYF. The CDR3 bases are TGCGCCAGCAGCAAGACTAGCGGGGGGCTAAACAATGAGCAGTACTTC.

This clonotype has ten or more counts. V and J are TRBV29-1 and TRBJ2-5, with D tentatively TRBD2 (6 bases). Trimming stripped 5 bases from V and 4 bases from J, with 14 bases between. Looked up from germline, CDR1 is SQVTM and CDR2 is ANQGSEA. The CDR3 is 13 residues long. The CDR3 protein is CSVSWGDSETQYF. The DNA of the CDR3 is TGCAGCGTTTCATGGGGGGATTCAGAGACCCAGTACTTC. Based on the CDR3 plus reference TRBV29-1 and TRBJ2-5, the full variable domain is SAVISQKPSRDICQRGTSLTIQCQVDSQVTMMFWYRQQPGQSLTLIATANQGSEATYESGFVIDKFPISRPNLTFSTLTVSNMSPEDSSIYLCSVSWGDSETQYFGPGTRLLVL.

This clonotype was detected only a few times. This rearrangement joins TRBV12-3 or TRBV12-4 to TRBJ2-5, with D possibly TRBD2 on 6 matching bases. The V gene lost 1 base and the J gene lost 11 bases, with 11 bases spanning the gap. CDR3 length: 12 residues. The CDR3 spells CASSLGDSWQYF. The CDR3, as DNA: TGTGCCAGCAGTTTAGGGGACTCCTGGCAGTACTTC.

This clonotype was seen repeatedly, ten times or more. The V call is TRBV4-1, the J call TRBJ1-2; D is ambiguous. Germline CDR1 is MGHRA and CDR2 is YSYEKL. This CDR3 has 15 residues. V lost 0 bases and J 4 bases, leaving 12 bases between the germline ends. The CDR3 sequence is CASSQETRPSYGYTF. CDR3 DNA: TGCGCCAGCAGCCAAGAAACAAGGCCCTCCTATGGCTACACCTTC.

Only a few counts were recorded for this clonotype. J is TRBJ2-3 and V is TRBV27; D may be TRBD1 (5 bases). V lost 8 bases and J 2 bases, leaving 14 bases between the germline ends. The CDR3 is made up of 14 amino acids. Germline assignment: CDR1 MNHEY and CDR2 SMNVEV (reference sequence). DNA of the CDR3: TGTGCCAGCGCTCGACAGCTACTCACAGATACGCAGTATTTT. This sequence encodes CASARQLLTDTQYF.

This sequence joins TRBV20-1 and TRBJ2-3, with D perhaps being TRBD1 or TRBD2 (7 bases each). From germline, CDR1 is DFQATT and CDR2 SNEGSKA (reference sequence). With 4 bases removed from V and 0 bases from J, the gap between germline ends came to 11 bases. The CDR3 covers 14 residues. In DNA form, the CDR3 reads TGCAGTGCTATCAGGGGGGGTAGCACAGATACGCAGTATTTT. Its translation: CSAIRGGSTDTQYF.

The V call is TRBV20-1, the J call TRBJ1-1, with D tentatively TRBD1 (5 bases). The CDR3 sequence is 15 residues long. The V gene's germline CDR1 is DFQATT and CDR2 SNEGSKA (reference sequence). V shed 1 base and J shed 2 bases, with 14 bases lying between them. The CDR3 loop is CSARAIGEVNTEAFF. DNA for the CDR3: TGCAGTGCTAGAGCCATAGGGGAAGTCAACACTGAAGCTTTCTTT.

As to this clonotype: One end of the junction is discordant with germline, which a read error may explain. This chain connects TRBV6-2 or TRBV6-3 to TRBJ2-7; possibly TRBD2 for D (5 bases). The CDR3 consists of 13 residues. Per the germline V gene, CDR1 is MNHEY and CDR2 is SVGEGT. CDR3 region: CVSSWYGTYEQYF. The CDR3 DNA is TGTGTCAGCAGTTGGTACGGGACCTACGAGCAGTACTTC.

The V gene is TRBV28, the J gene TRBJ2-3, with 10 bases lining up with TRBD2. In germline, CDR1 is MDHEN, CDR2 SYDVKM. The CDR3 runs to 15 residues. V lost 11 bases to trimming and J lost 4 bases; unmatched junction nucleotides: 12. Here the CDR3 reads CAGSPSGGRADTQYF. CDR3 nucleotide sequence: TGTGCCGGGTCCCCTAGCGGGGGCAGGGCAGATACGCAGTATTTT.

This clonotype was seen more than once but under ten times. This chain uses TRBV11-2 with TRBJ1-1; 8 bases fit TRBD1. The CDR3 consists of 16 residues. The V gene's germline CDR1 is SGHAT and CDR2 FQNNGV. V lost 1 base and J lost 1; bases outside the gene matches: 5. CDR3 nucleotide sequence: TGTGCCAGCAGCTTAGTGACAGGGGAACAGAACACTGAAGCTTTCTTT. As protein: CASSLVTGEQNTEAFF.

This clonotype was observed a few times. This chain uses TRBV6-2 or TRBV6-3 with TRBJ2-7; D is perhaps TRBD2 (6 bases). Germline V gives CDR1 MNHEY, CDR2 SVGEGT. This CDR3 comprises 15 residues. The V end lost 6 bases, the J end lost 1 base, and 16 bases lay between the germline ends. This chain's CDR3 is CASRPGLTISYEQYF. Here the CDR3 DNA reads TGTGCCAGCAGACCGGGACTTACCATATCCTACGAGCAGTACTTC.

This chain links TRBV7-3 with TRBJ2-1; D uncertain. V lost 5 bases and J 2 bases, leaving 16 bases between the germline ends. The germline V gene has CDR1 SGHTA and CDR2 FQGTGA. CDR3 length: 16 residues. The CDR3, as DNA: TGTGCCAGCAGCCCCCCCGGAGCACGTCCCTACAATGAGCAGTTCTTC. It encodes CASSPPGARPYNEQFF.

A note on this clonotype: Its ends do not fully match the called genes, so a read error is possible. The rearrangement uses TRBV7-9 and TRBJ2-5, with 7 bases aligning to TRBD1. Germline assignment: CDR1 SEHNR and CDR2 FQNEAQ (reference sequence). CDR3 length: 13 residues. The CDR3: CVSREGARETQYF. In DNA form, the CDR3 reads TGTGTCAGCAGAGAGGGGGCTAGAGAGACCCAGTACTTC.